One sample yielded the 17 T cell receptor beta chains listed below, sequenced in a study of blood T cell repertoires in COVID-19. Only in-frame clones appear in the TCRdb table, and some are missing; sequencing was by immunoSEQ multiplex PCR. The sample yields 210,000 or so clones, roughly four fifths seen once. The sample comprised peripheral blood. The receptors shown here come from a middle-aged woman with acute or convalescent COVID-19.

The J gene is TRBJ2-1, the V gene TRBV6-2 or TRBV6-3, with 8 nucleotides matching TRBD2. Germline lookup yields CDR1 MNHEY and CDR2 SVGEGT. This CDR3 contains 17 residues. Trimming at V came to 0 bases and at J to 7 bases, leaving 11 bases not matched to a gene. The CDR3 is CASSYSTIGGAVNEQFF. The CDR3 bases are TGTGCCAGCAGTTACTCGACAATCGGGGGGGCTGTAAATGAGCAGTTCTTC.

CDR3 nucleotide sequence: TGTGCCAGCAGCCCGCCCCCTCTTGCACGACAGAGCAACACTGAAGCTTTCTTT. Translation: CASSPPPLARQSNTEAFF. This chain connects TRBV4-2 to TRBJ1-1, with D tentatively TRBD1 (5 bases). Germline loops: CDR1 LGHNA, CDR2 YNFKEQ. The CDR3 runs 18 residues. Trimming took 4 bases from V and 2 from J, leaving 23 bases between them.

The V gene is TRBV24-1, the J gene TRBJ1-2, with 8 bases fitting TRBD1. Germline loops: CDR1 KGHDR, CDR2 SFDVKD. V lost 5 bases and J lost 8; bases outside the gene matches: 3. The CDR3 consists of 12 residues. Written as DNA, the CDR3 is TGTGCCACCAGTGGGACAGGGTGGGGCTACACCTTC. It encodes CATSGTGWGYTF.

The CDR3 DNA reads as TGCGCCAGCAGCCAAGATCAAAGGGGACAGAGCAATCAGCCCCAGCATTTT. It specifies CASSQDQRGQSNQPQHF. The V gene is TRBV4-1, the J gene TRBJ1-5, with 7 bases fitting TRBD1. V shed 0 bases, J shed 1 base, and the junction held 6 bases outside the gene matches. The CDR3 is 17 amino acids. Germline V gene lookup returns CDR1 MGHRA and CDR2 YSYEKL.

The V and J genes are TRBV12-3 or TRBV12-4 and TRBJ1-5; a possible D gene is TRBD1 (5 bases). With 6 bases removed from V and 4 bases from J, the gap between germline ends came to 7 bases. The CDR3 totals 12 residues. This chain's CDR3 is CASSWTNQPQHF. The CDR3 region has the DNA TGTGCCAGCAGCTGGACAAATCAGCCCCAGCATTTT.

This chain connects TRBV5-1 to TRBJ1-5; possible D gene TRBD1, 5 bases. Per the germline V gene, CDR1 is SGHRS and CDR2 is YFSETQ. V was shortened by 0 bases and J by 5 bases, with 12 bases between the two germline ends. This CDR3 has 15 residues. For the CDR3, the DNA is TGCGCCAGCAGCTTGGGCGGGACTCCAGATCAGCCCCAGCATTTT. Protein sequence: CASSLGGTPDQPQHF.

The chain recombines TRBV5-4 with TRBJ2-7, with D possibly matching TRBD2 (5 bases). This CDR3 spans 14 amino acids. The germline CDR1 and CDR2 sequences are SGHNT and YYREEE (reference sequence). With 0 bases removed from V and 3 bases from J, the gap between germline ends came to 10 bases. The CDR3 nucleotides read TGTGCCAGCAGCTTGGCGGGGAGACTCTACGAGCAGTACTTC. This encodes CASSLAGRLYEQYF.

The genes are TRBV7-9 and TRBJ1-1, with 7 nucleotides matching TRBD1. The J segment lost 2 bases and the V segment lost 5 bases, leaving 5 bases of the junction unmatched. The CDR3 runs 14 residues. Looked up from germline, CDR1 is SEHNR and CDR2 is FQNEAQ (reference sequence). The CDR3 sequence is CASSDRDDNTEAFF. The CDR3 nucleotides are TGTGCCAGCAGCGACAGGGACGACAACACTGAAGCTTTCTTT.

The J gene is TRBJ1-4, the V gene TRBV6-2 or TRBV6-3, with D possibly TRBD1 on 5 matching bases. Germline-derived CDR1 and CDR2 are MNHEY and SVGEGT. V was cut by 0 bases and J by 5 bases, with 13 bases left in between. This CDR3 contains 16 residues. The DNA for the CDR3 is TGTGCCAGCAGTTACTCGGCCCGCGGGGGAAATGAAAAACTGTTTTTT. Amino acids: CASSYSARGGNEKLFF.

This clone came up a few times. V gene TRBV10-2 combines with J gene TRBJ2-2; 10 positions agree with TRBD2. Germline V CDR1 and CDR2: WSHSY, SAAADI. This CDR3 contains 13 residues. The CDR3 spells CAGGLALAGELFF. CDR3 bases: TGCGCAGGGGGACTAGCGCTAGCCGGGGAGCTGTTTTTT.

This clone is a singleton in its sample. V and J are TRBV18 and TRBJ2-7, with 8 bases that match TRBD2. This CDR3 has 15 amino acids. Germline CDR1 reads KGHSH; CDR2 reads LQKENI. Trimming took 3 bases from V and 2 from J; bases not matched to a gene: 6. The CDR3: CASSPVAGGAYEQYF. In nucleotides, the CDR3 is TGTGCCAGCTCACCGGTTGCCGGGGGGGCCTACGAGCAGTACTTC.

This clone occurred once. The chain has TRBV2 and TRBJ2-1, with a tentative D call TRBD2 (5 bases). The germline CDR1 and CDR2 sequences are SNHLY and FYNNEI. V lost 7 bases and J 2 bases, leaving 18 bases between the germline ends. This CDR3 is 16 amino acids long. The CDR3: CASTEDGPTTYNEQFF. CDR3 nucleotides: TGTGCCAGCACCGAGGACGGGCCGACTACCTACAATGAGCAGTTCTTC.

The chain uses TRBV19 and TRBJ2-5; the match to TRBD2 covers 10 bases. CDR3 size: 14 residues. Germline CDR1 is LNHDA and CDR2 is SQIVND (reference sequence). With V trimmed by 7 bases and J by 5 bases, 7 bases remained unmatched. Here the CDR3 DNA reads TGTGCCAGTAAGGTTACTAGCGGGACGGAGACCCAGTACTTC. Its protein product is CASKVTSGTETQYF.

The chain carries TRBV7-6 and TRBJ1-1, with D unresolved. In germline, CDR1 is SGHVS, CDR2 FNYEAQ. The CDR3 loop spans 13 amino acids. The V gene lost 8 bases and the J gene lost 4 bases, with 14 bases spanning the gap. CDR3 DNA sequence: TGTGCCAGCTCCTCACGGGAGGGCACTGAAGCTTTCTTT. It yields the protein CASSSREGTEAFF.

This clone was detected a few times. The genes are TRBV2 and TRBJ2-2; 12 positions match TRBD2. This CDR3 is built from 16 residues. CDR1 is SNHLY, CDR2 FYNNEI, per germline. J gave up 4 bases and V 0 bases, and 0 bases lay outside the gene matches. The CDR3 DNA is TGTGCCAGCAGTGAAGCGACTAGCGGGGGCACCGGGGAGCTGTTTTTT. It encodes CASSEATSGGTGELFF.

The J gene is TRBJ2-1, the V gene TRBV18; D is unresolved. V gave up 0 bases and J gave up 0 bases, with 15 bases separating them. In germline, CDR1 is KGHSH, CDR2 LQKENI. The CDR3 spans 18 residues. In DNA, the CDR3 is TGTGCCAGCTCACCACCGATCTCAGGCCCGAGCTCCTACAATGAGCAGTTCTTC. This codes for CASSPPISGPSSYNEQFF.

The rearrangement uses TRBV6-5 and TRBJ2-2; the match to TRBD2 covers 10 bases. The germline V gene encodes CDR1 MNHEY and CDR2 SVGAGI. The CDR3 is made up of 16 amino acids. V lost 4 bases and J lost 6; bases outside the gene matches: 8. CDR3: CASSLSGGAYSGELFF. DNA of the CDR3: TGTGCCAGCAGTTTAAGCGGGGGGGCCTATTCCGGGGAGCTGTTTTTT.